The clone carrying this T cell receptor beta chain occurred many times. The sample belongs to a study of T cell repertoires in cytomegalovirus infection. CDR3 length: 12 amino acids. With 1 base removed from V and 5 bases from J, the gap between germline ends came to 5 bases. Germline CDR1 SGHTA, CDR2 FQGNSA. One entry per CDR3 protein, called by TCRdb with MiXCR from the reads. The sample records some 450,000 distinct CDR3 sequences, roughly a third being singletons. The sample was PBMCs. This chain uses TRBV7-2 with TRBJ2-5; D gene uncertain. The TCR sequence derives from a human donor in good health (CMV status not recorded). Some clones in this sample may be carry-over from other donors' samples. The CDR3 sequence: CASSLEPETQYF. In DNA form, the CDR3 reads TGTGCCAGCAGCTTAGAACCGGAGACCCAGTACTTC. The variable domain in full, with the rest retrieved from reference TRBV7-2 and TRBJ2-5, is GAGVSQSPSNKVTEKGKDVELRCDPISGHTALYWYRQSLGQGLEFLIYFQGNSAPDKSGLPSDRFSAERTGGSVSTLTIQRTQQEDSAVYLCASSLEPETQYFGPGTRLLVL.